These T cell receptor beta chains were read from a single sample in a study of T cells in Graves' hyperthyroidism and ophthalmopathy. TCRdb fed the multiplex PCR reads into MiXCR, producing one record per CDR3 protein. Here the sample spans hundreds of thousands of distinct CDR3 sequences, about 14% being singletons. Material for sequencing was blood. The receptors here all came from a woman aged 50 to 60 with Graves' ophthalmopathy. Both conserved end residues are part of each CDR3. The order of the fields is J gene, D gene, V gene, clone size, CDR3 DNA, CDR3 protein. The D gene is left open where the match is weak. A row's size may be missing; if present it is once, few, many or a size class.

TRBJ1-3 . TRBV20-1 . TGCAGTGCTAGCATTAGCTCTGGAAACACCATATATTTT CSASISSGNTIYF
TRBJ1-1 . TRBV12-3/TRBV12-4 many TGTGCCAGCCGAAATGTGGGGACAAGTCTTCGTGAAGCTTTCTTT CASRNVGTSLREAFF
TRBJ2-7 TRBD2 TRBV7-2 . TGTGCCAGCAGCTTACGGACTAGCGATTACGAGCAGTACTTC CASSLRTSDYEQYF
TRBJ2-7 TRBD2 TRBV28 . TGTGCCAGCAGTTTTCTGGGACTAGCGGGAGTTAAGATCGGATACGAGCAGTACTTC CASSFLGLAGVKIGYEQYF
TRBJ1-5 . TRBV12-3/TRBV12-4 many TGTGCCAGCAGTTACGGTAGAAGGGTGGGGCAGCCCCAGCATTTT CASSYGRRVGQPQHF
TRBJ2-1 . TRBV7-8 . TGTGCCAGCAGCTTAGAATCGGACAGCTACAATGAGCAGTTCTTC CASSLESDSYNEQFF
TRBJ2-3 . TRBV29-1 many TGCAGCGTTGGCCTAGCATCGGATACGCAGTATTTT CSVGLASDTQYF
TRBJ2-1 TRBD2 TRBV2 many TGTGCCAGCAGATTGACTAGCGGGACCTACAATGAGCAGTTCTTC CASRLTSGTYNEQFF
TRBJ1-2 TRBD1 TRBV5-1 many TGCGCCAGCAGCCCGAGGGACAGGGGGACGTCTGGCTACACCTTC CASSPRDRGTSGYTF
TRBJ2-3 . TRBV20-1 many TGCAGTGCTAATTCGGGGATTAGCACAGATACGCAGTATTTT CSANSGISTDTQYF
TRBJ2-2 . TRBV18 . TGTGCCAGCTCACCACGTATTCCGAACACCGGGGAGCTGTTTTTT CASSPRIPNTGELFF
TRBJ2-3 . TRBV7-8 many TGTGCCAGCAGTCGGGCGGGGCAATCTACGGCTACGCAGTATTTT CASSRAGQSTATQYF
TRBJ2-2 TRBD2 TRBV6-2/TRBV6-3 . TGTGCCAGCAGCCATGGACTAGCGGGAGGGACCGGGGAGCTGTTTTTT CASSHGLAGGTGELFF
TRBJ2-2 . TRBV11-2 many TGTGCCAGCAGCCCGCACGCCACCGGGGAGCTGTTTTTT CASSPHATGELFF
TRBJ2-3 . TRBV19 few TGTGCCAGTAGTAAGGGGACCGACACAGATACGCAGTATTTT CASSKGTDTDTQYF
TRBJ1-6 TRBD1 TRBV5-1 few TGCGCCAGCAGGAGGGATTCCGGGACAGGGAATAATTCACCCCTCCACTTT CASRRDSGTGNNSPLHF
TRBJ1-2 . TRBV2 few TGTGCCAGCAGGGGGGGCCTTGGAGGGATCTATGGCTACACCTTC CASRGGLGGIYGYTF
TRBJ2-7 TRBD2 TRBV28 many TGTGCCAGCACCCAAATAGGGACTAGCGGGACTAACGAGCAGTACTTC CASTQIGTSGTNEQYF
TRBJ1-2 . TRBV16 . TGTGCCAGCAGCCAATCAGGGGATGGCTACACCTTC CASSQSGDGYTF
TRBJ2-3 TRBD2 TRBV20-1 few TGCAGTGCTAGAGAGCGGGAGGGACTTAATACGCAGTATTTT CSAREREGLNTQYF
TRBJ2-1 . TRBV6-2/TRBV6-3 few TGTGCCAGCAGTTACTCGAATCGGCGTTTTGGCTCCTACAATGAGCAGTTCTTC CASSYSNRRFGSYNEQFF
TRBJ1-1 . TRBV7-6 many TGTGCCAGCAGCTTAAAAGAGTGGGATGAAGCTTTCTTT CASSLKEWDEAFF
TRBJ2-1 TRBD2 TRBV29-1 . TGCAGCGTTGGAGTGGCGGGAGTAGGTAATGAGCAGTTCTTC CSVGVAGVGNEQFF
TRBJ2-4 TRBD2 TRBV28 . TGTGCCAGCAGTACCCTGTGGGGGAGGGGAAAAAGCATTCAGTACTTC CASSTLWGRGKSIQYF
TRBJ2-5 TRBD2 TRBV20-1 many TGCAGTGCTATCAGGACTAGCGGGAGTTCAGAGACCCAGTACTTC CSAIRTSGSSETQYF
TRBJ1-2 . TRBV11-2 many TGTGCCAGCAGCTTCAGGGGTGGCTACACCTTC CASSFRGGYTF
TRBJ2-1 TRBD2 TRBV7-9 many TGTGCCAGCAGCCCCCCCGGGGGGGATGAGCAGTTCTTC CASSPPGGDEQFF
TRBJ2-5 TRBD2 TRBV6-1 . TGTGCCAGTTCCGGGGTAGCGGGAGATCCGTACTTC CASSGVAGDPYF
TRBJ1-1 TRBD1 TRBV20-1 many TGCAGTGCTAGGGACAGGGCCGGAGCTATGAACACTGAAGCTTTCTTT CSARDRAGAMNTEAFF
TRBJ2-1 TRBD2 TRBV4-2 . TGTGCCAGCAGCCAAGAAAGAATGGGACTAGTTTTTAATGAGCAGTTCTTC CASSQERMGLVFNEQFF
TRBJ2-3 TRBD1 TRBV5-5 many TGTGCCAGCAGCTCAACAGGGGAAGCAGATACGCAGTATTTT CASSSTGEADTQYF